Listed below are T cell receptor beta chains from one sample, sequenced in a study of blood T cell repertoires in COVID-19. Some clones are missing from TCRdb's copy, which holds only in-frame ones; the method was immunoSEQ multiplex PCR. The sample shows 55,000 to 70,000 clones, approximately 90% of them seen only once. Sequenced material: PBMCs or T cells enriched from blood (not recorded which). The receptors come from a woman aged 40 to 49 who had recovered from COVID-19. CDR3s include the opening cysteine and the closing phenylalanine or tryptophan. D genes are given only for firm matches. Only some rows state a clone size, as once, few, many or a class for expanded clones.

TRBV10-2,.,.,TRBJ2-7,TGCGCCAGCTCCCCGGACTCGACCTACGAGCAGTACTTC,CASSPDSTYEQYF
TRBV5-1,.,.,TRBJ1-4,TGCGCCAGCAGCTTGGAGGCAGGGCGGGAAAAACTGTTTTTT,CASSLEAGREKLFF
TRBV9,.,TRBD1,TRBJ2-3,TGTGCCAGCAGCGTAACGGGACAGTTCACAGATACGCAGTATTTT,CASSVTGQFTDTQYF
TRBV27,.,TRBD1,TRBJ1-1,TGTGCCAGCAGTGCACAGGGGTTTGAAGCTTTCTTT,CASSAQGFEAFF
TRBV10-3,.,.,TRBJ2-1,TGTGCCATCAGTGAGATCGGCAGGGCTCACCACTACAATGAGCAGTTCTTC,CAISEIGRAHHYNEQFF
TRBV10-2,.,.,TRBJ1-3,TGCGCCAGCAGTCCGGCAGGGTCCGGAAACACCATATATTTT,CASSPAGSGNTIYF
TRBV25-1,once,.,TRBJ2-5,TGTGCCAGCAGTGGAGCAGAGACCCAGTACTTC,CASSGAETQYF
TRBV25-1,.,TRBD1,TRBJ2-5,TGTGCCAGCAGTGCCAATGCCGGGACAGGGGATTTTATAGAGACCCAGTACTTC,CASSANAGTGDFIETQYF
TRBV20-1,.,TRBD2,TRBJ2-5,TGCAGTGCTAGTTTAGTGAGCGGGGGGACTCAAGAGACCCAGTACTTC,CSASLVSGGTQETQYF
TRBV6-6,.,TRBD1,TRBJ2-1,TGTGCCAGCAGTCGGCCCACCCGGGACAGGGGCCCCAATGAGCAGTTCTTC,CASSRPTRDRGPNEQFF
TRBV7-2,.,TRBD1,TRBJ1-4,TGTGCCAGCAGCTTATGGTCAGGGGGTGAAGAAAAACTGTTTTTT,CASSLWSGGEEKLFF
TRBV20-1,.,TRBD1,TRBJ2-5,TGCAGTGCTAGTCCGGGACAGGGAGAGGAGACCCAGTACTTC,CSASPGQGEETQYF
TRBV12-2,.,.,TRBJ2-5,TGTGCAAGTCGCTTCAGGACAGGGGGCGAGGAGACCCAGTACTTC,CASRFRTGGEETQYF
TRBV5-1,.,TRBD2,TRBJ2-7,TGCGCCAGCAGCCGGACTAGCGACGGCTACGAGCAGTACTTC,CASSRTSDGYEQYF
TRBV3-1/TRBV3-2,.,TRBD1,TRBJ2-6,TGTGCCAGCAGCCAATTTTGGACAGGGGAAAAAGGCTCTGGGGCCAACGTCCTGACTTTC,CASSQFWTGEKGSGANVLTF
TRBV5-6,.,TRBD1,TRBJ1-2,TGTGCCAGCAGCTTGCTAGGACAGGGGGGATACTACACCTTC,CASSLLGQGGYYTF
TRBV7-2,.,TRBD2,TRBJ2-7,TGTGCCAGCAGCCCCACGGGGGGGGGTTACGAGCAGTACTTC,CASSPTGGGYEQYF
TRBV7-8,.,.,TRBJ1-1,TGTGCCAGCAGCTCAATCCTACAGGGAACAAACACTGAAGCTTTCTTT,CASSSILQGTNTEAFF
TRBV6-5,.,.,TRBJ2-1,TGTGCCACATCCCAGGGTTCATGGGATGAGCAGTTCTTC,CATSQGSWDEQFF
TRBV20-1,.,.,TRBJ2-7,TGCAGTGCTAGTGGGGGGCTCTACGAGCAGTACTTC,CSASGGLYEQYF
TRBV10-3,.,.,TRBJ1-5,TGTGCCACCGCAGGTGAACTTAATCAGCCCCAGCATTTT,CATAGELNQPQHF
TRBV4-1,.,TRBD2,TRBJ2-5,TGCGCCAGCAGCCTGGCGGGGGGGCAGGAGACCCAGTACTTC,CASSLAGGQETQYF
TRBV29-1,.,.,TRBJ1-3,TGCAGCGTGGGGCCCAGTGGGGGAAACACCATATATTTT,CSVGPSGGNTIYF